This T cell receptor beta chain originates from a study of blood T cell repertoires in COVID-19. Using immunoSEQ multiplex PCR, the repertoire was profiled, and TCRdb retains in-frame clones only, with some absent. The table includes approximately 460,000 clones, roughly nine tenths detected once. The sequenced material came from peripheral blood. The clonotype originates from a man between 18 and 35 years old with COVID-19, enrolled during active disease.

CDR3 region: CASSQDHSRGPSGNTIYF. CDR3 DNA: TGCGCCAGCAGCCAAGATCATAGCCGAGGCCCCTCTGGAAACACCATATATTTT. V gene TRBV4-1 combines with J gene TRBJ1-3, with D hard to call. The germline gives CDR1 MGHRA, CDR2 YSYEKL. Trimming removed 0 bases at V and 0 bases at J, with 15 bases between. The CDR3 spans 18 residues.